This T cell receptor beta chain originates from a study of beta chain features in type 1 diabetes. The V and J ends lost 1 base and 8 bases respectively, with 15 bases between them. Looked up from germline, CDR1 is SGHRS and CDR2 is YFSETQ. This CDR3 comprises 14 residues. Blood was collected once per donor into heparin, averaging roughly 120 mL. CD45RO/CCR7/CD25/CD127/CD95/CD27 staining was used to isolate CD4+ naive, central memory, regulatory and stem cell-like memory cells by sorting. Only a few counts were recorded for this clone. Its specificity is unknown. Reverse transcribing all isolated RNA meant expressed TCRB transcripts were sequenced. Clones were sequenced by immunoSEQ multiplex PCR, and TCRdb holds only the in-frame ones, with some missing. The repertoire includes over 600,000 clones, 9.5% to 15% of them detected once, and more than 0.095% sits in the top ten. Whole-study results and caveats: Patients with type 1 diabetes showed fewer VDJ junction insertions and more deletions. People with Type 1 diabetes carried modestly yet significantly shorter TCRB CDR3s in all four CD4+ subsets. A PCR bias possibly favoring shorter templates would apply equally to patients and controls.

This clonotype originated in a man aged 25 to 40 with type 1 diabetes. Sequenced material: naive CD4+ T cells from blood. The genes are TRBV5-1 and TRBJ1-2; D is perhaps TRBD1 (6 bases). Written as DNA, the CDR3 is TGCGCCAGCAGCTTGACCAACAGGGTAGGAGGCTACACCTTC. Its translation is CASSLTNRVGGYTF.